The source of this T cell receptor (beta chain) is a study of cytomegalovirus exposure and HLA in healthy donors. Study summary: Earlier, some 200 million T cells were analyzed, and about 120 million unique TCR beta sequences were found among them. Findings of the study overall: Earlier analysis looked at TCR beta V segments, and most were productive about 90% or about 30% of the time. Compared with the roughly 670-donor mean, an Asian-associated ancestry cluster reportedly had fewer N-insertions, according to a later analysis.

Germline CDR1 reads SGHDN; CDR2 reads FVKESK. CDR3 size: 13 residues. The ends were cut back, 4 bases at V and 11 bases at J, with 17 bases in the middle. On this clone itself: Antigen: not known.

The PCR ran on 60 Vbeta and 13 Jbeta primers. Sequencing was performed with immunoSEQ multiplex PCR; in TCRdb, only in-frame clones are kept and a portion is missing. The sample has roughly 180,000 clones, about four fifths seen once; the top ten hold around 0.93%. Healthy donors of bone marrow made up the group. The sequence was collected from a man under 40 in good health and CMV-seronegative. The sample was PBMCs. The rearrangement uses TRBV14 and TRBJ1-1; D perhaps matches TRBD1 (5 bases). Written as DNA, the CDR3 is TGTGCCAGCAGCCTACGTGCCGGGACTGGGGCTTTCTTT. Protein product: CASSLRAGTGAFF. The variable domain in full, completed from reference TRBV14 and TRBJ1-1, reads EAGVTQFPSHSVIEKGQTVTLRCDPISGHDNLYWYRRVMGKEIKFLLHFVKESKQDESGMPNNRFLAERTGGTYSTLKVQPAELEDSGVYFCASSLRAGTGAFFGQGTRLTVV.